This is a list of T cell receptor beta chains from one sample in a study of OX40 agonist ivuxolimab in advanced cancers. Generated by immunoSEQ multiplex PCR, the TCRdb table keeps only in-frame clones and is missing some. This sample carries tens of thousands of clones, 88% of them seen once, and the ten largest clones take roughly 10%. Specimen: CD4+ or CD8+ T cells sorted from blood, collected in a trial of the OX40 agonist ivuxolimab. These receptors all come from an adult with an advanced solid tumor such as melanoma, head and neck, liver or kidney cancer. Each CDR3 is given without its conserved first and last residue.

>TRBV5-4
ASSSYNEQF
>TRBV10-2
ASSESTQGLYGYT
>TRBV30
AWSVTGDQPQH
>TRBV7-8
ASSLALALAGDNEQF
>TRBV10-3
AISHGTGNTEAF
>TRBV5-1
ASSPDRAPGNTIY
>TRBV29-1
SVVSGIYNENTIY
>TRBV6-4
ASSFTGTGRLEQY
>TRBV13
ASSSGTGLTNYGYT
>TRBV2
ASDDFSPYGYT
>TRBV15
ATGQGGYEQY
>TRBV11-2
ASEGPGDPYEQY
>TRBV15
ATSRTATYEQY
>TRBV7-8
ASSSGHRYSNQPQH
>TRBV29-1
SVEGGRIGNIQY
>TRBV11-2
ASSETVTGELF
>TRBV30
AWRGVETDSPLH
>TRBV6-1
ASSELAGGADTQY
>TRBV29-1
SVVQAEFSTDTQY
>TRBV5-4
ASSAGQGGYEQY
>TRBV28
ASSTRLLRRGTAYGYT
>TRBV6-9
ASSYSGDYGYT
>TRBV18
ASSPPQMYGLNTEAF
>TRBV5-4
ASSVEAPGLLKTDTQY